The entry that follows covers one T cell receptor (beta chain) sequence. Methods used by the authors: Filtering differed because ImmunoSEQ produced junction-only sequences that carried no quality scores. Sequencing was performed with immunoSEQ multiplex PCR; in TCRdb, only in-frame clones are kept and a portion is missing. V, J and clone size are taken as reported in that table, and D and trimming were inferred from the DNA itself. The sample carries some 1 million clones, 65% to 75% recorded once. The sample is drawn from a study of shared clonotypes between healthy human individuals. The clonotype was recovered from a man aged 18 to 35 in good health. Sample: memory CD4+ T cells sorted from blood. Subset described: CD45RA-negative fraction.

The CDR3: CASSSLNRQGTGSYNEQFF. Here the CDR3 DNA reads TGCGCCAGCAGCTCCCTGAATCGACAGGGGACGGGCTCCTACAATGAGCAGTTCTTC. The chain uses TRBV5-1 and TRBJ2-1; 8 bases align to TRBD1. This CDR3 is built from 19 residues. Germline CDR1 is SGHRS and CDR2 is YFSETQ. V was clipped by 3 bases and J by 0 bases; unmatched bases: 14.